This is a list of T cell receptor beta chains from one sample in a study of cytomegalovirus exposure and HLA in healthy donors. Sequencing was performed with immunoSEQ multiplex PCR; in TCRdb, only in-frame clones are kept and a portion is missing. The sample yields around 170,000 clones, 70% to 80% seen once. The sequenced sample was PBMCs. The receptor source for this set is a middle-aged woman in good health and CMV-seronegative. Both conserved end residues are part of each CDR3. A D gene is named only where the DNA matches it firmly. A clone size is listed for some rows: how often the clone was seen (once, few, many), or a class if it is expanded.

clone_size: NA
d_call: TRBD1
v_call: TRBV28
j_call: TRBJ2-1
cdr3_nt: TGTGCCAGCAGGTGGGGGGACAGGGATGCGGGTGAGCAGTTCTTC
cdr3_aa: CASRWGDRDAGEQFF

clone_size: few
d_call: TRBD1
v_call: TRBV15
j_call: TRBJ1-4
cdr3_nt: TGTGCCACCAGCAGGTTTGACAGGGGGATTCTTTTT
cdr3_aa: CATSRFDRGILF

clone_size: NA
d_call: NA
v_call: TRBV7-8
j_call: TRBJ2-7
cdr3_nt: TGTGCCAGCAGCTTAGCCCACTCAAGCTGGGAGACCTACGAGCAGTACTTC
cdr3_aa: CASSLAHSSWETYEQYF

clone_size: NA
d_call: TRBD2
v_call: TRBV18
j_call: TRBJ2-3
cdr3_nt: TGTGCCAGCTCACCAGCGGCTAGCGGGGGGGCCGCGTATTTT
cdr3_aa: CASSPAASGGAAYF

clone_size: NA
d_call: NA
v_call: TRBV7-3
j_call: TRBJ2-2
cdr3_nt: TGTGCCAGCAGCTCAAGACCAGGCGCGAACACCGGGGAGCTGTTTTTT
cdr3_aa: CASSSRPGANTGELFF

clone_size: NA
d_call: TRBD1
v_call: TRBV29-1
j_call: TRBJ1-2
cdr3_nt: TGCAGCGTTGAAGACAACAGGGGCTACTCCTATGGCTACACCTTC
cdr3_aa: CSVEDNRGYSYGYTF

clone_size: NA
d_call: TRBD2
v_call: TRBV7-2
j_call: TRBJ2-1
cdr3_nt: TGTGCCAGCAGCTTAACCAGCGGGGGGGTTAATGAGCAGTTCTTC
cdr3_aa: CASSLTSGGVNEQFF

clone_size: once
d_call: NA
v_call: TRBV28
j_call: TRBJ2-5
cdr3_nt: TGTGCCAGCAGTTTATCGAGTTTGGGGGCGGAAGAGACCCAGTACTTC
cdr3_aa: CASSLSSLGAEETQYF

clone_size: NA
d_call: NA
v_call: TRBV28
j_call: TRBJ1-5
cdr3_nt: TGTGCCAGCAGTTACAAAGGGGCCCGCAATCAGCCCCAGCATTTT
cdr3_aa: CASSYKGARNQPQHF

clone_size: NA
d_call: TRBD1
v_call: TRBV5-5
j_call: TRBJ1-6
cdr3_nt: TGTGCCAGCATCATGACAGGGTTCGGTTCACCCCTCCACTTT
cdr3_aa: CASIMTGFGSPLHF

clone_size: NA
d_call: NA
v_call: TRBV5-4
j_call: TRBJ2-7
cdr3_nt: TGTGCCAGCACCCCCGGGACACTCGGAGACTACGAGCAGTACTTC
cdr3_aa: CASTPGTLGDYEQYF

clone_size: NA
d_call: NA
v_call: TRBV7-8
j_call: TRBJ2-3
cdr3_nt: TGTGCCAGCAGCCTCCCACGCGGGGCTAGCGGCACAGATACGCAGTATTTT
cdr3_aa: CASSLPRGASGTDTQYF

clone_size: NA
d_call: NA
v_call: TRBV5-8
j_call: TRBJ1-2
cdr3_nt: TGTGCCAGCAGTCCCCAGGGTAATGGCTACACCTTC
cdr3_aa: CASSPQGNGYTF

clone_size: once
d_call: TRBD1
v_call: TRBV6-5
j_call: TRBJ1-6
cdr3_nt: TGTGCCAGCAGGCACCTGACAGGGCTTCGGTCACCCCTCCACTTT
cdr3_aa: CASRHLTGLRSPLHF

clone_size: NA
d_call: NA
v_call: TRBV27
j_call: TRBJ2-1
cdr3_nt: TGTGCCAGCAGTCTCCATATCTTTGACAGGATCGATGAGCAGTTCTTC
cdr3_aa: CASSLHIFDRIDEQFF

clone_size: NA
d_call: NA
v_call: TRBV30
j_call: TRBJ1-3
cdr3_nt: TGTGCCTGGAGTGGTTCTTTTTGGGGAGGCAGCTCTGGAAACACCACATATTTT
cdr3_aa: CAWSGSFWGGSSGNTTYF

clone_size: NA
d_call: NA
v_call: TRBV5-4
j_call: TRBJ1-3
cdr3_nt: TGTGCCAGCAGACAGGACAGCTCTGGAAACACCATATATTTT
cdr3_aa: CASRQDSSGNTIYF

clone_size: NA
d_call: NA
v_call: TRBV5-1
j_call: TRBJ2-1
cdr3_nt: TGCGCCAGCAGTCTTCGGTCGGGGGCCTACAATGAGCAGTTCTTC
cdr3_aa: CASSLRSGAYNEQFF

clone_size: NA
d_call: NA
v_call: TRBV7-9
j_call: TRBJ1-2
cdr3_nt: TGTGCCAGCAGCTACTCGGATGGCTACACCTTC
cdr3_aa: CASSYSDGYTF

clone_size: few
d_call: NA
v_call: TRBV27
j_call: TRBJ1-1
cdr3_nt: TGTGCCAGCAGGGCGTTTTCGGGGGTGTCTGAAGCTTTCTTT
cdr3_aa: CASRAFSGVSEAFF

clone_size: NA
d_call: NA
v_call: TRBV7-2
j_call: TRBJ2-7
cdr3_nt: TGTGCCAGCAGCTTACACAGGGCTAGGAACGAGCAGTACTTC
cdr3_aa: CASSLHRARNEQYF

clone_size: NA
d_call: TRBD1
v_call: TRBV18
j_call: TRBJ1-5
cdr3_nt: TGTGCCAGCTCACCAGGACAGGCTCTTCAGCCCCAGCATTTT
cdr3_aa: CASSPGQALQPQHF

clone_size: few
d_call: NA
v_call: TRBV29-1
j_call: TRBJ1-5
cdr3_nt: TGCAGCGTTAGGGAGGGCAATCAGCCCCAGCATTTT
cdr3_aa: CSVREGNQPQHF

clone_size: NA
d_call: NA
v_call: TRBV6-1
j_call: TRBJ2-7
cdr3_nt: TGTGCCAGCGATCAATACGAGCAGTACTTC
cdr3_aa: CASDQYEQYF

clone_size: NA
d_call: NA
v_call: TRBV29-1
j_call: TRBJ1-2
cdr3_nt: TGCAGCGCCAGGGGAGGGGAAAACTATGGCTACACCTTC
cdr3_aa: CSARGGENYGYTF

clone_size: NA
d_call: NA
v_call: TRBV28
j_call: TRBJ1-4
cdr3_nt: TGTGCCAGCAGTTTCCTTCGGGGTTCTAATGAAAAACTGTTTTTT
cdr3_aa: CASSFLRGSNEKLFF

clone_size: few
d_call: TRBD1
v_call: TRBV29-1
j_call: TRBJ2-7
cdr3_nt: TGCAGCGCCGAGGCGGGACAGGGATACGAGCAGTACTTC
cdr3_aa: CSAEAGQGYEQYF

clone_size: NA
d_call: NA
v_call: TRBV30
j_call: TRBJ1-3
cdr3_nt: TGTGCAGCAGGGGCCAGTGGAAACACCATATATTTT
cdr3_aa: CAAGASGNTIYF

clone_size: NA
d_call: TRBD1
v_call: TRBV27
j_call: TRBJ2-7
cdr3_nt: TGTGCCAGCAGTTCATCGCCCGGGACAGGGACCTACGAGCAGTACTTC
cdr3_aa: CASSSSPGTGTYEQYF

clone_size: NA
d_call: TRBD1
v_call: TRBV28
j_call: TRBJ2-3
cdr3_nt: TGTGCCAGCAGTCGATTGACAGGGGCGACTAGCACAGATACGCAGTATTTT
cdr3_aa: CASSRLTGATSTDTQYF

clone_size: NA
d_call: TRBD1
v_call: TRBV5-6
j_call: TRBJ2-7
cdr3_nt: TGTGCCAGCAGCTATCTTCCGGGACAGGGCTACGAGCAGTACTTC
cdr3_aa: CASSYLPGQGYEQYF

clone_size: few
d_call: TRBD2
v_call: TRBV2
j_call: TRBJ2-3
cdr3_nt: TGTGCCAGCAGGCGGACTAGCGGGGGCACAGATACGCAGTATTTT
cdr3_aa: CASRRTSGGTDTQYF

clone_size: once
d_call: TRBD2
v_call: TRBV15
j_call: TRBJ2-7
cdr3_nt: TGTGCCACCAGCAGGGGGAGGGGATCCTACGAGCAGTACTTC
cdr3_aa: CATSRGRGSYEQYF

clone_size: NA
d_call: TRBD2
v_call: TRBV6-6
j_call: TRBJ2-3
cdr3_nt: TGTGCCAGCAGTCCCGGGAGGTTGAGCACAGATACGCAGTATTTT
cdr3_aa: CASSPGRLSTDTQYF

clone_size: NA
d_call: TRBD1
v_call: TRBV29-1
j_call: TRBJ1-1
cdr3_nt: TGCAGCGAGTCGACAGGGGGTAGGGACACTGAAGCTTTCTTT
cdr3_aa: CSESTGGRDTEAFF

clone_size: NA
d_call: TRBD2
v_call: TRBV29-1
j_call: TRBJ2-2
cdr3_nt: TGCAGCGTTGTTTCGACTAGCGGGGGTGCCGGGGAGCTGTTTTTT
cdr3_aa: CSVVSTSGGAGELFF

clone_size: NA
d_call: NA
v_call: TRBV5-1
j_call: TRBJ2-1
cdr3_nt: TGCGCCAGCACTCTATGGGGCGAGCAGTTCTTC
cdr3_aa: CASTLWGEQFF

clone_size: NA
d_call: NA
v_call: TRBV9
j_call: TRBJ2-3
cdr3_nt: TGTGCCAGCAGCATAGAAGGCGGGCCGGATACGCAGTATTTT
cdr3_aa: CASSIEGGPDTQYF

clone_size: NA
d_call: TRBD1
v_call: TRBV12-5
j_call: TRBJ2-7
cdr3_nt: TGTGCTAGTGGTTTCCCGGGACAGGGGGATTCCTACGAGCAGTACTTC
cdr3_aa: CASGFPGQGDSYEQYF

clone_size: NA
d_call: TRBD1
v_call: TRBV2
j_call: TRBJ2-7
cdr3_nt: TGTGCCAGCACGAGGGACAGGGCCTACGAGCAGTACTTC
cdr3_aa: CASTRDRAYEQYF

clone_size: NA
d_call: NA
v_call: TRBV10-3
j_call: TRBJ2-1
cdr3_nt: TGTGCCATCAGTCAGATCGACACCATTACCTACAATGAGCAGTTCTTC
cdr3_aa: CAISQIDTITYNEQFF